These 30 T cell receptor beta chains originate from one sample sequenced in a study of vaccination and CD4 T cells after COVID-19 (dated by TCRdb to between 2022 and 2023). The treatment or condition label for this specimen denotes: approximately 9-day PBMC culture with coronavirus spike peptide pools or control peptides (ViraFEST assay). Library generation was performed with PCR. The instrument given in TCRdb is Illumina iSeq 100. At the Johns Hopkins FTIC core, DNA from the cultured CD4+ T cells underwent TCR sequencing with the Oncomine TCR Beta short-read assay. TCRdb took the public reads, trimmed them with fastp at Q25, ran MiXCR for clone calling and kept in-frame beta chains. For every CDR3 protein sequence, its rows merge into one entry that carries the most common genes and DNA. The sample profile shows thousands of distinct CDR3 sequences; approximately 22% of them were found once. The ten largest make up under 55% of the sample.

No cognate antigen is known for these TCRs. The sample was CD4+ T cells from blood, cultured in vitro. These receptors originate from a human donor who had recovered from COVID-19.

The chain recombines TRBV30 with TRBJ2-5; D might be TRBD2 (7 bases). Between the trimmed V and J ends, which lost 0 bases and 5 bases, there was a span of 25 bases. The CDR3 loop spans 18 amino acids. Germline CDR1 GTSNPN, CDR2 SVGIG (reference sequence). CDR3 nucleotide sequence: TGTGCCTGGAGTGTACGTAGACCGGGACTATCGAGGGGGGAGACCCAGTACTTC. Translating gives CAWSVRRPGLSRGETQYF.

Only a few counts were recorded for this clonotype. CDR3 DNA: TGTGCCTGGAGTGTTGGGGGCGGCTATGGCTACACCTTC. Translated: CAWSVGGGYGYTF. The chain couples TRBV30 to TRBJ1-2; tentative D call: TRBD1 (6 bases). V dropped 0 bases and J dropped 4 bases, with 9 bases sitting between them. The germline V gene has CDR1 GTSNPN and CDR2 SVGIG (reference sequence). This CDR3 has 13 amino acids.

This clonotype is deemed medium-sized. The rearrangement links TRBV6-1 to TRBJ2-2; a possible D gene is TRBD1 (5 bases). The V end lost 3 bases, the J end lost 7 bases, and 9 bases lay between the germline ends. Per the germline V gene, CDR1 is MNHNS and CDR2 is SASEGT. The CDR3 spans 13 residues. In nucleotides, the CDR3 is TGTGCCAGCAGTGAGGTGGGGCTCGGGGAGCTGTTTTTT. Its protein is CASSEVGLGELFF.

The genes are TRBV4-1 and TRBJ2-1; TRBD1 might be the D (6 bases). V was trimmed by 4 bases and J by 8 bases, leaving 24 bases between them. CDR3 length: 17 residues. The germline CDR1 and CDR2 sequences are MGHRA and YSYEKL. CDR3 in amino acids: CASSPPLGTTGRDEQFF. The CDR3 DNA follows: TGCGCCAGCAGCCCTCCTTTAGGGACAACCGGGCGGGATGAGCAGTTCTTC.

This clonotype has just a few counts. The V gene is TRBV11-3, the J gene TRBJ1-1; no clear D gene. The CDR3 has 13 residues. Per the germline V gene, CDR1 is SGHNT and CDR2 is YENEEA. Deletions cut 3 bases from V and 7 bases from J, with 12 bases between. The CDR3 DNA is TGTGCCAGCAGCTTTACCAGCGTCGGTGAAGCTTTCTTT. This gives the protein CASSFTSVGEAFF. The variable domain in full, with the rest retrieved from reference TRBV11-3 and TRBJ1-1, is EAGVVQSPRYKIIEKKQPVAFWCNPISGHNTLYWYLQNLGQGPELLIRYENEEAVDDSQLPKDRFSAERLKGVDSTLKIQPAELGDSAVYLCASSFTSVGEAFFGQGTRLTVV.

The table lists this clonotype with a few counts. V gene TRBV12-3 or TRBV12-4 combines with J gene TRBJ2-1; 11 nucleotides align to TRBD2. The CDR3 extends over 14 amino acids. Unmatched junction bases numbered 4, after V lost 3 bases and J lost 9 bases. Here the CDR3 reads CASSFLAGGSEQFF. The CDR3 coding sequence is TGTGCCAGCAGTTTCCTAGCGGGGGGTAGTGAGCAGTTCTTC.

The rearrangement uses TRBV21-1 and TRBJ1-5; the DNA was not compared with TRBD1, the D call given in the table. TRBV21-1 is a known pseudogene. This CDR3 comprises 15 residues. CDR3 bases: TGTGCCAGCAGCTCCTACCCAGGGAGTTTCCAGCCCCAGCATTTT. This gives the protein CASSSYPGSFQPQHF.

The chain uses TRBV11-2 and TRBJ2-7, with 8 bases lining up with TRBD1. With V trimmed by 3 bases and J by 3 bases, 7 bases remained unmatched. The CDR3 is 15 residues long. Germline CDR1 reads SGHAT; CDR2 reads FQNNGV. As DNA, the CDR3 is TGTGCCAGCAGCTTGGACAGGGTTTTGGTCTACGAGCAGTACTTC. Residues: CASSLDRVLVYEQYF.

Comments on this clonotype: A much more abundant neighbour one base away suggests this may be a read error. The V gene is TRBV6-1, the J gene TRBJ1-5; D remains ambiguous. The CDR3 has 12 amino acids. The germline V gene encodes CDR1 MNHNS and CDR2 SASEGT. CDR3 coding DNA: TGTGCCAGCAGGGAAGGCAATCAGCCCCAGCATTTT. Its protein is CASREGNQPQHF.

The chain uses TRBV12-3 or TRBV12-4 and TRBJ2-7; possibly TRBD1 for D (5 bases). The length of the CDR3 is 13 residues. V dropped 8 bases and J dropped 4 bases, with 15 bases sitting between them. For the CDR3, the DNA is TGTGCCAGCGGGGCCTCCCCAGTTTACGAGCAGTACTTC. This translates into CASGASPVYEQYF.

This clonotype was observed a handful of times. The chain links TRBV11-2 to TRBJ2-7, with 7 bases matching TRBD1. The V segment lost 5 bases and the J segment 3 bases; nucleotides outside the gene matches: 7. Germline loops: CDR1 SGHAT, CDR2 FQNNGV. The CDR3 totals 14 residues. CDR3 DNA: TGTGCCAGCAGCCTCCAGACAGGGAACTACGAGCAGTACTTC. It codes for CASSLQTGNYEQYF.

This clonotype turned up a few times. V is TRBV5-4 and J is TRBJ2-7; TRBD2 matches 10 bases. Germline loops: CDR1 SGHNT, CDR2 YYREEE (reference sequence). J gave up 4 bases and V 3 bases, and 13 bases lay outside the gene matches. The CDR3 covers 17 residues. CDR3 sequence: CASSSGGGMTSGYEQYF. CDR3 coding DNA: TGTGCCAGCAGCTCGGGTGGCGGAATGACTAGCGGGTACGAGCAGTACTTC.

This clonotype was counted between two and nine times. CDR3 sequence: CASRLSATRGRMFYGYTF. The CDR3 nucleotides are TGTGCAAGTCGCTTAAGCGCGACAAGGGGGCGGATGTTCTATGGCTACACCTTC. V gene TRBV12-2 combines with J gene TRBJ1-2; TRBD1 was called by the table and not checked on the DNA. TRBV12-2 is reported as a pseudogene. CDR3 length: 18 residues.

This clonotype was seen a few times. This chain connects TRBV5-3 to TRBJ1-6, with 10 bases matching TRBD1. TRBV5-3 is treated as an ORF (open reading frame) with a function not yet certain. After removal of 8 bases from V and 7 bases from J, the junction contained 9 bases not matched to a gene. The CDR3 has 15 amino acids. Written as DNA, the CDR3 is TGTGCCAGTGACAGGGGGCCGATGGGGAATTCACCCCTCCACTTT. Protein sequence: CASDRGPMGNSPLHF.

J is TRBJ1-1 and V is TRBV20-1, with D maybe TRBD1 (6 bases). Trimming left V 2 bases short and J 4 bases short, with 14 bases between. This CDR3 region has 14 residues. The germline V gene has CDR1 DFQATT and CDR2 SNEGSKA (reference sequence). The DNA of the CDR3 is TGCAGTGCTAGACGACAGGCAGGGAGCACTGAAGCTTTCTTT. Protein sequence: CSARRQAGSTEAFF.

The V call is TRBV30, the J call TRBJ2-1, with 7 bases that match TRBD2. After removal of 3 bases from V and 10 bases from J, the junction contained 21 bases not matched to a gene. The germline V gene encodes CDR1 GTSNPN and CDR2 SVGIG (reference sequence). The CDR3 is 17 amino acids. CDR3 DNA: TGTGCCTGGAGCAGAATGTTGGGGGGGGTCCCCTCTGGGGAGCAGTTCTTC. This gives the protein CAWSRMLGGVPSGEQFF. Drawing the rest from reference TRBV30 and TRBJ2-1, the complete variable domain is SQTIHQWPATLVQPVGSPLSLECTVEGTSNPNLYWYRQAAGRGLQLLFYSVGIGQISSEVPQNLSASRPQDRQFILSSKKLLLSDSGFYLCAWSRMLGGVPSGEQFFGPGTRLTVL.

This clonotype came up once. The chain is built from TRBV29-1 and TRBJ1-1; D gene uncertain. Trimming left V 7 bases short and J 1 base short, with 4 bases between. CDR3 size: 10 residues. Germline V gene sequence: CDR1 SQVTM, CDR2 ANQGSEA. CDR3 sequence reads: CSAANTEAFF. The DNA of the CDR3 is TGCAGCGCTGCGAACACTGAAGCTTTCTTT.

The chain joins TRBV5-6 to TRBJ1-6, with 8 bases identical to TRBD1. Germline CDR1 and CDR2: SGHDT and YYEEEE. The CDR3 is 15 residues long. Trimming at V came to 0 bases and at J to 8 bases, leaving 4 bases not matched to a gene. The CDR3 spells CASSLGTGSHSPLHF. For the CDR3, the DNA is TGTGCCAGCAGCTTGGGGACAGGGTCGCATTCACCCCTCCACTTT.

This clonotype was observed a few times. The chain carries TRBV15 and TRBJ2-3; unclear D gene. Trimming stripped 4 bases from V and 4 bases from J, with 9 bases between. CDR1 is LNHNV and CDR2 is YYDKDF in the germline V gene (reference sequence). This CDR3 has 13 amino acids. CDR3 nucleotide sequence: TGTGCCACCAGCAACAAAGCGCCAGATACGCAGTATTTT. This translates into CATSNKAPDTQYF. The full variable domain, in which reference TRBV15 and TRBJ2-3 provide the parts outside the CDR3, is DAMVIQNPRYQVTQFGKPVTLSCSQTLNHNVMYWYQQKSSQAPKLLFHYYDKDFNNEADTPDNFQSRRPNTSFCFLDIRSPGLGDTAMYLCATSNKAPDTQYFGPGTRLTVL.

This chain links TRBV30 with TRBJ2-7, with 11 bases identical to TRBD1. Germline trimming cut 2 bases from V and 6 bases from J; bases unmatched to any gene: 6. CDR3 size: 14 residues. Germline values: CDR1 GTSNPN, CDR2 SVGIG (reference sequence). The CDR3 DNA reads as TGTGCCTGGAGTATTGGACAGGGGGCGGGCGAGCAGTACTTC. Translated: CAWSIGQGAGEQYF.

This chain connects TRBV7-9 to TRBJ2-2; no reliable D call. Germline CDR1 SEHNR, CDR2 FQNEAQ (reference sequence). The CDR3 totals 15 residues. V shed 5 bases and J shed 5 bases, with 15 bases lying between them. The CDR3 DNA sequence: TGTGCCAGCAGCCCTTATGGTCCGAGGACCGGGGAGCTGTTTTTT. Protein product: CASSPYGPRTGELFF.

The chain links TRBV4-2 to TRBJ1-3; D remains ambiguous. CDR1 is LGHNA and CDR2 is YNFKEQ in the germline V gene. Between the trimmed V and J ends, which lost 0 bases and 4 bases, there was a span of 13 bases. There are 16 residues in the CDR3. Written as DNA, the CDR3 is TGTGCCAGCAGCCAAGATCTTAGCCCCCCAGGAAACACCATATATTTT. Protein sequence: CASSQDLSPPGNTIYF.

This clonotype was observed a handful of times. The chain carries TRBV30 and TRBJ1-5; the D gene is possibly TRBD1 (6 bases). This CDR3 spans 15 amino acids. Germline V gives CDR1 GTSNPN, CDR2 SVGIG (reference sequence). Trimming pared 0 bases from V and 0 bases from J, leaving 9 bases between. CDR3 protein: CAWSVKGHSNQPQHF. The CDR3 coding sequence is TGTGCCTGGAGTGTAAAGGGACATAGCAATCAGCCCCAGCATTTT.

This chain uses TRBV3-1 with TRBJ2-3, with 8 nucleotides matching TRBD1. Germline V gene lookup returns CDR1 LGHDT and CDR2 YNNKEL (reference sequence). The CDR3 length is 17 residues. The J segment lost 4 bases and the V segment lost 1 base, leaving 10 bases of the junction unmatched. DNA for the CDR3: TGTGCCAGCAGCCAAGGAGTAGGACAGGGAAGGGCAGATACGCAGTATTTT. Its translation is CASSQGVGQGRADTQYF.

This chain links TRBV7-2 with TRBJ2-5, with D unclear. The CDR3 consists of 13 residues. Deletions cut 7 bases from V and 1 base from J, with 10 bases between. CDR1 is SGHTA and CDR2 is FQGNSA in the germline V gene. The CDR3 DNA follows: TGTGCCAGCACCACTTACTCCCAAGAGACCCAGTACTTC. It translates to CASTTYSQETQYF.

This clonotype was recorded a few times. This chain joins TRBV11-2 and TRBJ1-1; D perhaps matches TRBD1 (5 bases). Per the germline V gene, CDR1 is SGHAT and CDR2 is FQNNGV. The CDR3 totals 13 residues. Trimming stripped 1 base from V and 5 bases from J, with 8 bases between. In DNA, the CDR3 is TGTGCCAGCAGCTTAGTCGGGGGGACTGAAGCTTTCTTT. Translating it yields CASSLVGGTEAFF.

This clonotype was seen a few times. The CDR3 spells CASRQGGAQHF. The CDR3, as DNA: TGTGCCAGCAGGCAGGGAGGCGCCCAGCATTTT. The chain uses TRBV6-1 and TRBJ1-5; D may be TRBD1 (5 bases). The CDR3 consists of 11 residues. Germline CDR1 reads MNHNS; CDR2 reads SASEGT. V dropped 6 bases and J dropped 11 bases, with 11 bases sitting between them.

The chain recombines TRBV19 with TRBJ1-3; 11 nucleotides match TRBD1. Trimming at V came to 7 bases and at J to 4 bases, leaving 12 bases not matched to a gene. The CDR3 consists of 17 residues. CDR1 LNHDA and CDR2 SQIVND come from the germline V gene (reference sequence). Written as DNA, the CDR3 is TGTGCCAGTACCGCCGGGACAGGGGGATCCTACGGAAACACCATATATTTT. As protein: CASTAGTGGSYGNTIYF.

Within the sample, this clonotype is medium-sized. The rearrangement joins TRBV6-1 to TRBJ1-6, with 7 bases fitting TRBD1. The V gene's germline CDR1 is MNHNS and CDR2 SASEGT. V trimming: 0 bases; J trimming: 10 bases; junction bases outside the gene matches: 9. The length of the CDR3 is 16 residues. The CDR3 spells CASSEAGRQGKSPLHF. The CDR3 DNA is TGTGCCAGCAGTGAAGCAGGGAGACAGGGAAAATCACCCCTCCACTTT.

The V gene is TRBV5-4, the J gene TRBJ2-1; 7 nucleotides line up with TRBD2. Germline CDR1 is SGHNT and CDR2 is YYREEE (reference sequence). V gave up 0 bases and J gave up 3 bases; unmatched junction bases: 3. This CDR3 has 15 amino acids. Here the CDR3 reads CASSLGEGYYNEQFF. DNA of the CDR3: TGTGCCAGCAGCTTGGGGGAGGGCTACTACAATGAGCAGTTCTTC.